The entry below describes one T cell receptor beta chain. The antigen is unknown. The junction departs from the called germline gene at one end, perhaps through a read error. The data originate from a study of T cells in Graves' hyperthyroidism and ophthalmopathy. General observations from the study: Blood also carried most thyroid clonotypes expanded above 0.001.

Researchers amplified the TCR beta CDR3 regions from RNA transcripts. TCR CDR3 regions were first amplified by RT-PCR with HTBI primers. Each CDR3 protein gets one entry after TCRdb re-called the multiplex PCR reads with MiXCR. This repertoire shows approximately 300,000 distinct CDR3 sequences, approximately 15% found once; its top ten account for less than 70%. Diagnosis rested on symptoms, serum thyroxine and TRAb, thyroid ultrasound, and orbital computed tomography. This CDR3 spans 13 amino acids. Germline CDR1 is MNHNS and CDR2 is SASEGT. This sequence was found in a woman aged 60 to 75 with Graves' ophthalmopathy. The chain combines TRBV6-1 with TRBJ1-3, with D tentatively TRBD1 (6 bases). Sequenced input: blood. CDR3 sequence (DNA): TGTGCCGGCAGCCTAAAAGGGGGGAACACCATATATTTT. Translated: CAGSLKGGNTIYF.